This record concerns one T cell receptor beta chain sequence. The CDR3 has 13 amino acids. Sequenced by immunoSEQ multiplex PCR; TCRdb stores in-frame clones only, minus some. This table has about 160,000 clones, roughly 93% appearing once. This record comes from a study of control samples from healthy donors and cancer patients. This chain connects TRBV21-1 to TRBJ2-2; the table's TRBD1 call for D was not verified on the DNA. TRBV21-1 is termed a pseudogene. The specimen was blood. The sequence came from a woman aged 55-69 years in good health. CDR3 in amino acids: CASSSRNTGELFF. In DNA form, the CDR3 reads TGTGCCAGCAGCAGCAGGAACACCGGGGAGCTGTTTTTT.